These 32 T cell receptor beta chains originate from one sample sequenced in a study of OX40 agonist ivuxolimab in advanced cancers. Receptor amplification or capture employed the immunoSEQ multiplex PCR assay. TCRdb stores this immuneACCESS table with in-frame sequences only. Part of the clones is absent; in the studies checked, under half of the shortfall reflects unresolved V genes, and no reason is known for the rest. This sample has tens of thousands of clones in its table, and 84% of those were observed once. Roughly 0.85% of the sample is taken by the ten largest. Here the sequenced sample was CD4+ or CD8+ T cells sorted from blood, taken in a trial of the OX40 agonist ivuxolimab. The receptor set was obtained from an adult with an advanced solid tumor such as melanoma, head and neck, liver or kidney cancer.

The chain uses TRBV18 and TRBJ2-7; 9 bases line up with TRBD2. Germline V gene sequence: CDR1 KGHSH, CDR2 LQKENI. Germline trimming cut 4 bases from V and 5 bases from J; bases unmatched to any gene: 3. The CDR3 sequence is 13 residues long. CDR3 DNA sequence: TGTGCCAGCTCACTGGGCGGGAGGGACGAGCAGTACTTC. It codes for CASSLGGRDEQYF.

The gene calls are TRBV2 and TRBJ1-5; no clear D gene. Germline values: CDR1 SNHLY, CDR2 FYNNEI. The CDR3 extends over 13 amino acids. V was cut by 0 bases and J by 6 bases, with 6 bases left in between. DNA of the CDR3: TGTGCCAGCAGTGAAGCTGCGAGTCAGCCCCAGCATTTT. Protein sequence: CASSEAASQPQHF.

The V call is TRBV9, the J call TRBJ2-3; no clear D. Germline CDR1 and CDR2: SGDLS and YYNGEE. Trimming took off 3 bases at V and 0 bases at J, with 14 bases between the two ends. The CDR3 sequence is 16 residues long. The CDR3 bases are TGTGCCAGCAGCGCGGAGTTGATCTCTAGCACAGATACGCAGTATTTT. Amino acids: CASSAELISSTDTQYF.

The V and J genes are TRBV7-9 and TRBJ2-7, with 7 bases fitting TRBD2. The CDR3 extends over 14 amino acids. Per germline, CDR1 SEHNR and CDR2 FQNEAQ (reference sequence). V dropped 6 bases and J dropped 3; count of bases not matched to a gene: 8. CDR3 in amino acids: CASRPAGPSYEQYF. The CDR3 DNA reads as TGTGCCAGCAGACCAGCGGGACCGAGCTACGAGCAGTACTTC.

The chain is built from TRBV27 and TRBJ1-4; D ambiguous. In germline, CDR1 is MNHEY, CDR2 SMNVEV (reference sequence). The V end lost 11 bases, the J end lost 8 bases, and 18 bases lay between the germline ends. The CDR3 covers 13 residues. CDR3 bases: TGTGCCGGCAAATTATCAGGAGGAGAAAAACTGTTTTTT. This gives the protein CAGKLSGGEKLFF.

The gene calls are TRBV7-2 and TRBJ1-1; D call uncertain. Trimming removed 1 base at V and 1 base at J, with 10 bases between. CDR1 is SGHTA, CDR2 FQGNSA, per germline. The CDR3 has 15 residues. Written as DNA, the CDR3 is TGTGCCAGCAGCTTAGTAGCGGGCCAGAACACTGAAGCTTTCTTT. This sequence encodes CASSLVAGQNTEAFF.

Worth noting for this clone: The junction and the germline gene differ at one end; a read error may be behind it. The chain carries TRBV19 and TRBJ2-7; tentative D call: TRBD1 (6 bases). Per the germline V gene, CDR1 is LNHDA and CDR2 is SQIVND (reference sequence). The CDR3 loop spans 13 amino acids. The CDR3 reads CAGSSQGKYEQYF. Written as DNA, the CDR3 is TGTGCCGGTAGTTCTCAGGGGAAGTACGAGCAGTACTTC.

The chain employs TRBV30 and TRBJ1-2; D ambiguous. The CDR3 totals 13 residues. CDR1 and CDR2 (germline): GTSNPN, SVGIG (reference sequence). The V gene lost 0 bases and the J gene lost 3 bases, with 8 bases spanning the gap. DNA of the CDR3: TGTGCCTGGAGTGTACGAGAGGACTATGGCTACACCTTC. Protein sequence: CAWSVREDYGYTF.

The sample holds one count of this clone. The chain has TRBV10-3 and TRBJ2-1, with 7 bases aligning to TRBD1. After removal of 2 bases from V and 11 bases from J, the junction contained 9 bases not matched to a gene. This CDR3 is 14 amino acids long. Germline loops: CDR1 ENHRY, CDR2 SYGVKD. CDR3 region: CAISEAGTALKQFF. The CDR3 DNA reads TGTGCCATCAGTGAGGCCGGGACAGCTCTAAAGCAGTTCTTC.

Concerning this clone itself: The sample contains more than one DNA sequence encoding this CDR3. This chain joins TRBV6-5 and TRBJ1-2, with D perhaps matching TRBD1 (5 bases). CDR1 MNHEY and CDR2 SVGAGI come from the germline V gene. Trimming removed 6 bases at V and 2 bases at J, with 10 bases between. The CDR3 extends over 13 amino acids. CDR3 amino acids: CASSRDGNYGYTF. As DNA, the CDR3 is TGTGCCAGCAGCCGGGACGGAAACTATGGCTACACCTTC.

The chain has TRBV28 and TRBJ1-2; the D is unclear. The V gene lost 4 bases and the J gene lost 2 bases, with 2 bases spanning the gap. The CDR3 is made up of 11 amino acids. The germline gives CDR1 MDHEN, CDR2 SYDVKM. The CDR3 DNA sequence: TGTGCCAGCAGTTACAACTATGGCTACACCTTC. This sequence encodes CASSYNYGYTF.

The chain links TRBV18 to TRBJ1-1; 8 nucleotides agree with TRBD1. CDR1 KGHSH and CDR2 LQKENI come from the germline V gene. The CDR3 is 16 amino acids. Trimming at V came to 1 base and at J to 0 bases, leaving 4 bases not matched to a gene. CDR3 residues: CASSPRVTGVNTEAFF. The CDR3 DNA sequence: TGTGCCAGCTCACCACGGGTGACAGGGGTGAACACTGAAGCTTTCTTT.

The chain uses TRBV25-1 and TRBJ1-3; D possibly corresponds to TRBD1 (6 bases). Germline V CDR1 and CDR2: MGHDK, SYGVNS. The CDR3 sequence is 15 residues long. Trimming shortened V by 6 bases and J by 0 bases, and 12 bases separated the two germline ends. The CDR3 reads CASSPTQGSGNTIYF. In nucleotides, the CDR3 is TGTGCCAGCAGCCCAACACAGGGCTCTGGAAACACCATATATTTT.

In this sample, this clone turned up once. The chain recombines TRBV7-8 with TRBJ1-5; 9 bases match TRBD1. The CDR3 has 15 residues. V lost 0 bases and J lost 6; bases outside the gene matches: 3. Germline CDR1 is SGHVS and CDR2 is FQNEAQ. CDR3 sequence: CASSLATGGRQPQHF. CDR3 DNA sequence: TGTGCCAGCAGCTTAGCTACAGGGGGCCGTCAGCCCCAGCATTTT.

The chain couples TRBV6-6 to TRBJ1-1; TRBD1 aligns across 10 bases. Germline CDR1 is MNHNY and CDR2 is SVGAGI (reference sequence). The V gene end was trimmed by 5 bases and the J gene end by 1 base; junction bases not matched to a gene: 1. The CDR3 contains 14 residues. CDR3 DNA sequence: TGTGCCAGCAGTCGACAGGGGGCGAACACTGAAGCTTTCTTT. It codes for CASSRQGANTEAFF.

The V and J genes are TRBV6-1 and TRBJ1-3; D remains unclear. The V end lost 5 bases, the J end lost 2 bases, and 7 bases lay between the germline ends. The CDR3 sequence is 13 residues long. CDR1 and CDR2 from the germline V gene are MNHNS and SASEGT. The CDR3: CASSSYPGNTIYF. The CDR3 DNA reads TGTGCCAGCAGTTCCTACCCTGGAAACACCATATATTTT.

J is TRBJ1-4 and V is TRBV2, with 7 bases that match TRBD1. Germline-derived CDR1 and CDR2 are SNHLY and FYNNEI. Trimming cost V 7 bases and J 6 bases; bases outside gene matches: 11. The CDR3 length is 15 residues. The CDR3 reads CASTPDRDRHEKLFF. DNA of the CDR3: TGTGCCAGCACCCCCGATAGGGACAGACATGAAAAACTGTTTTTT. The complete variable domain, with remaining parts taken from reference TRBV2 and TRBJ1-4, reads EPEVTQTPSHQVTQMGQEVILRCVPISNHLYFYWYRQILGQKVEFLVSFYNNEISEKSEIFDDQFSVERPDGSNFTLKIRSTKLEDSAMYFCASTPDRDRHEKLFFGSGTQLSVL.

This rearrangement joins TRBV18 to TRBJ2-7, with 15 bases that match TRBD2. Germline values: CDR1 KGHSH, CDR2 LQKENI. The junction had 4 bases not matched to a gene; V was cut back by 4 bases and J by 3 bases. This CDR3 has 16 residues. The DNA for the CDR3 is TGTGCCAGCTCACTCGGGACTAGCGGGAGGATCTACGAGCAGTACTTC. Translated, it gives CASSLGTSGRIYEQYF.

V usage is TRBV4-2 and J usage is TRBJ2-3; TRBD1 or TRBD2 may be the D gene (5 bases each). The CDR3 sequence is 16 residues long. The germline CDR1 and CDR2 sequences are LGHNA and YNFKEQ. The V gene lost 0 bases and the J gene lost 3 bases, with 13 bases spanning the gap. CDR3 DNA: TGTGCCAGCAGCCAAGATCGGGACCGATATACAGATACGCAGTATTTT. This gives the protein CASSQDRDRYTDTQYF.

The chain couples TRBV5-6 to TRBJ1-4; 12 nucleotides agree with TRBD1. Germline CDR1 is SGHDT and CDR2 is YYEEEE. The CDR3 has 16 amino acids. V gave up 1 base and J gave up 7 bases; unmatched junction bases: 5. CDR3: CASSLWDRGRAEKLFF. CDR3 DNA: TGTGCCAGCAGCTTGTGGGACAGGGGGCGAGCTGAAAAACTGTTTTTT.

This clone was seen once. The chain is built from TRBV5-1 and TRBJ2-3, with TRBD2 matching 13 bases. The V gene's germline CDR1 is SGHRS and CDR2 YFSETQ. The CDR3 covers 17 residues. With 4 bases clipped from V and 9 bases from J, the junction kept 14 bases outside the gene matches. The CDR3, as DNA: TGCGCCAGCAGCCCTCGGACTAGCGGGGGCTTCGGGGGGACGCAGTATTTT. This translates into CASSPRTSGGFGGTQYF. The complete variable domain, with remaining parts taken from reference TRBV5-1 and TRBJ2-3, reads KAGVTQTPRYLIKTRGQQVTLSCSPISGHRSVSWYQQTPGQGLQFLFEYFSETQRNKGNFPGRFSGRQFSNSRSEMNVSTLELGDSALYLCASSPRTSGGFGGTQYFGPGTRLTVL.

This clone has a single count. This chain joins TRBV6-6 and TRBJ1-6; no clear D. Germline CDR1 reads MNHNY; CDR2 reads SVGAGI (reference sequence). Trimming shortened V by 5 bases and J by 5 bases, and 10 bases separated the two germline ends. CDR3 length: 14 amino acids. CDR3 sequence reads: CASSLGPNNSPLHF. The CDR3 DNA sequence: TGTGCCAGCAGTCTGGGCCCCAATAATTCACCCCTCCACTTT.

This clone turned up a few times. CDR3 amino acids: CASSRDSLGELFF. As DNA, the CDR3 is TGTGCCAGCAGCCGGGACAGCCTAGGGGAGCTGTTTTTT. The V gene is TRBV7-2, the J gene TRBJ2-2, with 7 bases identical to TRBD1. CDR3 size: 13 residues. V lost 5 bases and J lost 8; bases outside the gene matches: 5. Germline loops: CDR1 SGHTA, CDR2 FQGNSA.

The CDR3 nucleotides read TGTGCCAGCAGCCAAGGGCCGCGGGGTAGGACCGGGGAGCTGTTTTTT. Translation gives CASSQGPRGRTGELFF. The chain carries TRBV4-2 and TRBJ2-2; possibly TRBD2 for D (6 bases). Per germline, CDR1 LGHNA and CDR2 YNFKEQ. CDR3 size: 16 residues. V was pared by 1 base and J by 5 bases, with 14 bases between.

The chain joins TRBV5-4 to TRBJ2-1; 12 nucleotides match TRBD2. The length of the CDR3 is 15 residues. The germline V gene encodes CDR1 SGHNT and CDR2 YYREEE (reference sequence). The V segment lost 2 bases and the J segment 6 bases; nucleotides outside the gene matches: 3. The CDR3 sequence: CASSFQTSGSNEQFF. CDR3 coding DNA: TGTGCCAGCAGCTTCCAGACTAGCGGGAGCAATGAGCAGTTCTTC.

This clone was seen a few times. This chain's CDR3 is CSVERQGNTEAFF. Written as DNA, the CDR3 is TGCAGCGTTGAACGACAGGGGAACACTGAAGCTTTCTTT. The chain combines TRBV29-1 with TRBJ1-1, with 7 nucleotides matching TRBD1. Germline CDR1 is SQVTM and CDR2 is ANQGSEA. J gave up 1 base and V 2 bases, and 1 base lay outside the gene matches. CDR3 length equals 13 residues.

This clone showed up just once. The V gene is TRBV6-6, the J gene TRBJ2-7, with a tentative D call TRBD1 (5 bases). This CDR3 has 12 amino acids. Trimming cost V 2 bases and J 6 bases, with 8 bases left between them. Germline values: CDR1 MNHNY, CDR2 SVGAGI (reference sequence). The CDR3 loop is CASSYPGLEQYF. CDR3 nucleotide sequence: TGTGCCAGCAGTTACCCAGGGCTCGAGCAGTACTTC.

V usage is TRBV7-2 and J usage is TRBJ2-3; D may be TRBD1 (6 bases). V lost 5 bases, J lost 4 bases, and 16 bases lay in between. Germline V gives CDR1 SGHTA, CDR2 FQGNSA. The CDR3 is made up of 15 amino acids. The CDR3 loop reads CASSDGTLPPDTQYF. The CDR3 DNA is TGTGCCAGCAGCGACGGGACACTCCCTCCAGATACGCAGTATTTT.

Of note for this clone: Distinct nucleotide sequences in the sample also encode this CDR3. The chain employs TRBV7-9 and TRBJ1-6; D remains ambiguous. The V end was cut by 2 bases, the J end by 7 bases, with 9 bases between. This CDR3 comprises 14 residues. Per germline, CDR1 SEHNR and CDR2 FQNEAQ (reference sequence). CDR3 protein: CASSLSGTNSPLHF. The CDR3 region has the DNA TGTGCCAGCAGCTTAAGCGGTACAAATTCACCCCTCCACTTT. The full variable domain, with the rest looked up from reference TRBV7-9 and TRBJ1-6, is DTGVSQNPRHKITKRGQNVTFRCDPISEHNRLYWYRQTLGQGPEFLTYFQNEAQLEKSRLLSDRFSAERPKGSFSTLEIQRTEQGDSAMYLCASSLSGTNSPLHFGNGTRLTVT.

The chain combines TRBV15 with TRBJ2-6, with 8 bases lining up with TRBD1. Unmatched junction bases numbered 7, after V lost 6 bases and J lost 0 bases. CDR1 and CDR2 from the germline V gene are LNHNV and YYDKDF (reference sequence). The CDR3 spans 17 residues. CDR3 residues: CATRRQGLSSGANVLTF. The CDR3 nucleotides are TGTGCCACCAGGAGACAGGGGTTAAGCTCTGGGGCCAACGTCCTGACTTTC.

The chain is built from TRBV18 and TRBJ2-3; 7 bases line up with TRBD2. Losses at the gene ends were 6 bases for V and 6 bases for J; bases not matched to a gene: 6. Germline V CDR1 and CDR2: KGHSH, LQKENI. CDR3 length equals 13 residues. The CDR3 DNA reads as TGTGCCAGCTCTCTCCGACTAGCCGATACGCAGTATTTT. It specifies CASSLRLADTQYF.

The chain is built from TRBV7-8 and TRBJ1-2; D is ambiguous. V lost 1 base to trimming and J lost 2 bases, with 14 bases between them. This CDR3 has 16 residues. CDR1 is SGHVS, CDR2 FQNEAQ, per germline. In nucleotides, the CDR3 is TGTGCCAGCAGCTTAGGGCGACGTTATCAAAACTATGGCTACACCTTC. As protein: CASSLGRRYQNYGYTF.